This TCR beta chain appears in the sequencing data of a study of control samples from healthy donors and cancer patients. The germline V gene encodes CDR1 ENHRY and CDR2 SYGVKD. The CDR3 covers 13 residues. The germline V and J ends were trimmed by 7 bases and 5 bases, with 13 bases remaining between them. This table comes from immunoSEQ multiplex PCR, and its TCRdb copy is limited to in-frame clones, with some not included. The sample carries roughly 120,000 clones, 93% recorded once. The chain links TRBV10-3 to TRBJ2-3, with D maybe TRBD2 (6 bases). This TCR was recovered from a middle-aged man with head and neck cancer. Sequenced input: PBMCs. The CDR3 sequence: CAITERAEDTQYF. In DNA, the CDR3 is TGTGCCATCACCGAGCGGGCCGAAGATACGCAGTATTTT.